This T cell receptor (beta chain) was captured by sequencing in a study of cytomegalovirus exposure and HLA in healthy donors. General observations from the study: On later analysis, the bulk of CMV-associated TCR beta chains appeared to be HLA-restricted.

PCR primers comprised 60 Vbeta and 13 Jbeta primers. Libraries were prepared by immunoSEQ multiplex PCR; TCRdb keeps only in-frame clonotypes and omits some of them. The data hold roughly 250,000 clones, with around 80% observed a single time. This clone was seen once. The antigen remains unidentified. Additional DNA sequences in this sample encode the identical CDR3. The source material was PBMCs. The origin of this receptor is a girl aged 2-10 years in good health and CMV-seronegative.

CDR3 nucleotide sequence: TGTGCCAGCAGCGTAGGCCAAGGAGCCTACGAGCAGTACTTC. Translated, it gives CASSVGQGAYEQYF. V is TRBV9 and J is TRBJ2-7; D uncertain. The CDR3 runs to 14 residues. Germline V lookup: CDR1 SGDLS, CDR2 YYNGEE. V lost 0 bases and J 2 bases, leaving 9 bases between the germline ends.